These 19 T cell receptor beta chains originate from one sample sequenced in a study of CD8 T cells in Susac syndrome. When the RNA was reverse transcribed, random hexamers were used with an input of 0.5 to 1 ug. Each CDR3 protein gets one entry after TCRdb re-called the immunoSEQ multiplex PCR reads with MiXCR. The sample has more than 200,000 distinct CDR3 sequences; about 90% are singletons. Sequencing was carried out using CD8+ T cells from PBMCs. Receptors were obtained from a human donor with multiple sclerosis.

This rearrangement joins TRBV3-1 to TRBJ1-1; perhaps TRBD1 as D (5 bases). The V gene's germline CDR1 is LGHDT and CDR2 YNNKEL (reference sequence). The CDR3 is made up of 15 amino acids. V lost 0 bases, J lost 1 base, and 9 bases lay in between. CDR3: CASSQDLGENTEAFF. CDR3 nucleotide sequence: TGTGCCAGCAGCCAAGATCTAGGGGAGAACACTGAAGCTTTCTTT.

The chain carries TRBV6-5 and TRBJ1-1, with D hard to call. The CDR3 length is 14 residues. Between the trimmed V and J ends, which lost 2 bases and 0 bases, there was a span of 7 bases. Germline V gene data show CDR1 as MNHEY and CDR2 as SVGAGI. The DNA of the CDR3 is TGTGCCAGCAGTTACGACAAACTGAACACTGAAGCTTTCTTT. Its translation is CASSYDKLNTEAFF.

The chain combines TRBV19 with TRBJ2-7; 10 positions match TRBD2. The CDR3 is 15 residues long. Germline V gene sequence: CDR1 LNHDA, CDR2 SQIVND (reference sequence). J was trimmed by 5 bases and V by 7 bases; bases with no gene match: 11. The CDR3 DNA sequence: TGTGCCAGTACGGGAGGGACTAGCGCCCACGACGAGCAGTACTTC. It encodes CASTGGTSAHDEQYF.

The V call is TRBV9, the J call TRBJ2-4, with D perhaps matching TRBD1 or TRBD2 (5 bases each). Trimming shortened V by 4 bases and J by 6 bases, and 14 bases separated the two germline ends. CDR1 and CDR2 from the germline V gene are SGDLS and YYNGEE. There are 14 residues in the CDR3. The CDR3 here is CASSTDGARNIQYF. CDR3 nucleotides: TGTGCCAGCAGCACGGACGGGGCTCGAAACATTCAGTACTTC.

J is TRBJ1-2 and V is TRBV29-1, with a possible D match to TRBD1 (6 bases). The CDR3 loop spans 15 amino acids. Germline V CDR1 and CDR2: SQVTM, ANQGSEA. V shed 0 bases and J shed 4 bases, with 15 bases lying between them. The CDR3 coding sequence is TGCAGCGTTGAAGAATATGGCAGGGGAGGCTATGGCTACACCTTC. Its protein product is CSVEEYGRGGYGYTF.

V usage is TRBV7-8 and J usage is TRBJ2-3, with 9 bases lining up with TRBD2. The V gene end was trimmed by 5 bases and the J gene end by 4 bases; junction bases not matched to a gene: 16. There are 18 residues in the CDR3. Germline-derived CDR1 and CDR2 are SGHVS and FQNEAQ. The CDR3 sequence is CASSPQTSTSGSADTQYF. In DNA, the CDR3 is TGTGCCAGCAGCCCGCAGACCTCTACTAGCGGGTCCGCAGATACGCAGTATTTT.

The CDR3 region has the DNA TGCAGCGTCCCTACCGACAGGGTCTATGGCTACACCTTC. Residues: CSVPTDRVYGYTF. J is TRBJ1-2 and V is TRBV29-1, with 7 bases matching TRBD1. The germline V gene encodes CDR1 SQVTM and CDR2 ANQGSEA. The J segment lost 4 bases and the V segment lost 6 bases, leaving 8 bases of the junction unmatched. CDR3 length: 13 amino acids.

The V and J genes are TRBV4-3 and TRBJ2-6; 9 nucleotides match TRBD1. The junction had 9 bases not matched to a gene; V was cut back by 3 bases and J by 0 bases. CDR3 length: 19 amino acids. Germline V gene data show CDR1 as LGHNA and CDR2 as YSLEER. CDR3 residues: CASSHPGGQGISGANVLTF. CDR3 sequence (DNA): TGCGCCAGCAGCCACCCGGGGGGACAGGGCATCTCTGGGGCCAACGTCCTGACTTTC.

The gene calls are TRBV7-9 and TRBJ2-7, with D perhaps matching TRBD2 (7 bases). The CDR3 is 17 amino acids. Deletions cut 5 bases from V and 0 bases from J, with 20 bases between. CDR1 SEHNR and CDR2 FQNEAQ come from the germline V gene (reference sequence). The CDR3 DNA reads TGTGCCAGCAGCCCCGGGGGGCGTGGGCGAGACTCCTACGAGCAGTACTTC. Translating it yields CASSPGGRGRDSYEQYF.

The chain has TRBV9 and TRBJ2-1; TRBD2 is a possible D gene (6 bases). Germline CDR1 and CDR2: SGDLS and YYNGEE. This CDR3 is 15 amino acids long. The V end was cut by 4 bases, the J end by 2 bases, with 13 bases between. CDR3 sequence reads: CASSSVAGPYNEQFF. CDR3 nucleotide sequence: TGTGCCAGCAGCTCTGTGGCGGGGCCCTACAATGAGCAGTTCTTC.

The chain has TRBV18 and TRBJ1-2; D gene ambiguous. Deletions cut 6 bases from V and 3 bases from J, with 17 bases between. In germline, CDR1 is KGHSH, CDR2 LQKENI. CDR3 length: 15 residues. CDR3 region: CASSRVGLRDYGYTF. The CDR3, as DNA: TGTGCCAGCTCCCGGGTAGGGCTCAGAGACTATGGCTACACCTTC.

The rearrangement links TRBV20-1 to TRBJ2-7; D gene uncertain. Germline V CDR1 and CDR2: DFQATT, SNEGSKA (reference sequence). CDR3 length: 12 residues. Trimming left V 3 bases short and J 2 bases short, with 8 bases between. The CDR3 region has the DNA TGCAGTGCTAGTCTTGGAGCCTACGAGCAGTACTTC. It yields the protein CSASLGAYEQYF.

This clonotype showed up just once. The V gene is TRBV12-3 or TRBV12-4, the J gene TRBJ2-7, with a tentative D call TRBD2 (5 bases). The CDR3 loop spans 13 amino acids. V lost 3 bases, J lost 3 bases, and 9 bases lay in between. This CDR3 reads CASSFPGNYEQYF. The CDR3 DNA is TGTGCCAGCAGTTTTCCGGGAAACTACGAGCAGTACTTC.

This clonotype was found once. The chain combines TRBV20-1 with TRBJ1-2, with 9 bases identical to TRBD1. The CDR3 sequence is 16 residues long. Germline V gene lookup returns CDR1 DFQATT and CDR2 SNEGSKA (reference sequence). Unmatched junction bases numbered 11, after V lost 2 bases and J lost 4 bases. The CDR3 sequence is CSARYTPTDRGYGYTF. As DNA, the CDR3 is TGCAGTGCTAGATATACTCCGACGGACAGGGGCTATGGCTACACCTTC.

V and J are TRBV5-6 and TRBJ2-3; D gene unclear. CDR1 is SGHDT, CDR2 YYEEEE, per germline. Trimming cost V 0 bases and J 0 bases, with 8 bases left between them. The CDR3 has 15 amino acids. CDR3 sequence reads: CASSLEERSTDTQYF. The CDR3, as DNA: TGTGCCAGCAGCTTGGAGGAGAGGAGCACAGATACGCAGTATTTT.

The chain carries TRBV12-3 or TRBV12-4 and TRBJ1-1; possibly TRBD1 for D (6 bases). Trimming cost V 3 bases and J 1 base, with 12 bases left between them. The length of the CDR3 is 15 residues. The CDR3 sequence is CASSFETGPNTEAFF. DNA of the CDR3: TGTGCCAGCAGTTTTGAGACAGGCCCGAACACTGAAGCTTTCTTT.

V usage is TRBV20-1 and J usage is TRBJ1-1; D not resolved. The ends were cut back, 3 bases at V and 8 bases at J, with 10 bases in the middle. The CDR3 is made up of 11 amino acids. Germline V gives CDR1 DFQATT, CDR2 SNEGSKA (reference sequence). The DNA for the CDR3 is TGCAGTGCTAGTGGGCTGTCGGAAGCTTTCTTT. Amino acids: CSASGLSEAFF.

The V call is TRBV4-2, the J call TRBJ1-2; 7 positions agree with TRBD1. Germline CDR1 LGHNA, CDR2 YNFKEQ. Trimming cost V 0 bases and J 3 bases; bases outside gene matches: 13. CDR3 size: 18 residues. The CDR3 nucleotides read TGTGCCAGCAGCCAAGAGCTCAACAGGGGCCCTGCTGACTATGGCTACACCTTC. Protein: CASSQELNRGPADYGYTF.

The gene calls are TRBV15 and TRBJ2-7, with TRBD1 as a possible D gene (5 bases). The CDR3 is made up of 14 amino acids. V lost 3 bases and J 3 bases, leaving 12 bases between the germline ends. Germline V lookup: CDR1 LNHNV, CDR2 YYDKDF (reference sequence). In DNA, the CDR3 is TGTGCCACCAGCAGCTCCTCAGGGTACTACGAGCAGTACTTC. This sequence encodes CATSSSSGYYEQYF.